This T cell receptor (beta chain) was identified during a study of blood T cell repertoires in COVID-19. Only in-frame clones appear in the TCRdb table, and some are missing; sequencing was by immunoSEQ multiplex PCR. The data contain roughly 80,000 clones, 82% of them singletons. CDR1 and CDR2 (germline): MDHEN, SYDVKM. CDR3 length equals 17 residues. The trim removed 4 bases at V and 2 bases at J, leaving 5 bases unmatched. The TCR sequence derives from a human donor in a cohort sampled during active COVID-19. The sequencing sample was made of peripheral blood. The chain is built from TRBV28 and TRBJ2-6; TRBD1 aligns across 10 bases. CDR3 in DNA: TGTGCCAGCAGTTCCCGACAGGGGGCGCCTGGGGCCAACGTCCTGACTTTC. Translating it yields CASSSRQGAPGANVLTF.